This T cell receptor (beta chain) appears in the sequencing data of a study of shared clonotypes between healthy human individuals. This clone has only one observation. Its antigen remains unidentified. The protocol was immunoSEQ multiplex PCR, while the TCRdb copy is restricted to in-frame clones and leaves out a portion. Among approximately 710,000 clones listed, roughly 88% were seen once. Nashville, Tennessee was home to all donors, each a Caucasian adult. The study's findings and limits: For naive CD4 cells, approximately 4.8% of clonotypes were shared across a handful of donors. Sampling included only blood; tissue repertoires likely differ.

Sequencing was carried out using memory CD8+ T cells from PBMCs. Subset reported: CD45RO+ cells pooled with CCR7-negative TemRA cells. The origin of this receptor is a young man in good health. Some clones in this sample may be carry-over from other donors' samples.

The chain's CDR3 is CASSWTLNEQFF. CDR3 nucleotides: TGTGCCAGCAGCTGGACCCTCAATGAGCAGTTCTTC. The chain is built from TRBV5-5 and TRBJ2-1; no definite D call. Trimming shortened V by 3 bases and J by 6 bases, and 7 bases separated the two germline ends. CDR1 is SGHKS and CDR2 is YYEKEE in the germline V gene (reference sequence). The CDR3 loop spans 12 amino acids.